The table lists the clone carrying this T cell receptor (beta chain) with many counts. Its antigen is unknown. Deletions cut 6 bases from V and 0 bases from J, with 12 bases between. Germline-derived CDR1 and CDR2 are KGHSH and LQKENI. The CDR3 consists of 15 residues. This specimen belongs to a study of breast tumors, draining lymph nodes, adjacent tissues. Points from the study as a whole: Most tumor T cells seemingly derive from lymph node, then expand in tumor. Tumors had less TCR diversity than lymph nodes, more than nontumor tissue.

MiXCR was run by TCRdb on the multiplex PCR reads, yielding one entry per CDR3 protein. The sample shows under 150,000 distinct CDR3 sequences, about 20% of them seen only once. The lymph nodes were axillary draining lymph nodes from breast cancer patients. The chain recombines TRBV18 with TRBJ2-1; D is unresolved. This receptor was identified in a female donor with breast cancer. Some clones in this sample may be carry-over from other donors' samples. The sample comprised axillary lymph node tissue. CDR3 sequence: CASSRGSSSYNEQFF. CDR3 DNA: TGTGCCAGCTCCCGAGGTTCTAGCTCCTACAATGAGCAGTTCTTC.